This TCR beta chain was documented in a study of cytomegalovirus exposure and HLA in healthy donors (dated by TCRdb to the late 2010s). For context, the study as a whole: An earlier analysis of more than 550 of the donors reported 276 Gb of sequence data and 117 million unique TCR beta sequences obtained from 150 million to 200 million T cells. Four or five DR-DQ haplotypes were treated as single units for association and clustering because of strong linkage in the cohort. The study combined high-throughput TCR immunosequencing, statistical association of individual TCRs with disease status, and machine learning to predict cytomegalovirus infection status. Every repertoire in the discovery cohort had been generated on one and the same sequencing platform. The study aimed to test whether signatures of past pathogen exposure could be identified by cataloging public T cell receptors. The genetic ancestry cluster associated with self-reported Caucasian donors included about four fifths of the roughly 390 genotyped donors. In a later analysis, previously published TCR beta repertoires from 550 to 700 donors were re-analyzed and high-resolution HLA genotyping was added so that TCR occurrence patterns could be studied. HLA typing covered class I and class II loci at four-digit resolution. Donor age, sex, ethnicity and CMV serostatus were compiled alongside the repertoire data. An early release covering around 630 HLA-typed donors comprised around 300 gigabases of sequencing data and around 80 million unique TCR sequences. Rather than using new phenotypic data, the later analysis identified candidate immune exposures from TCR beta sequences and from how often those sequences occurred across donors. Typing coverage varied by locus: roughly 620-640 donors for A, B, C, DRB1 and DQB1; more than 500 for DQA1; around 570 for DPA1; some 470 for DPB1. The study used immunosequencing to profile the T cell repertoires of some 600 subjects and linked those repertoires to cytomegalovirus serostatus. An earlier analysis of around 540 of the donors applied high-throughput TCR beta sequencing to assess whether each TCR beta V gene segment acted as functional or pseudogenic. In a later genetic analysis, genome-wide SNP genotypes for about three fifths of the roughly 670 donors were used, and that subset was treated as a discovery cohort. In addition to the first cohort of around 670 subjects, a separate validation cohort of some 120 different subjects was used. On average, roughly 240,000 unique TCR beta nucleotide sequences were sequenced per donor among 350 to 400 genotyped donors of the cohort, with 15% to 20% of those sequences being non-productive.

The CDR3 holds 16 amino acids from the cysteine to the valine. The sequence is cut down to CDR3 DNA, 48 bases in frame from base 1. V was cut back by 0 bases and J by 0 bases, leaving a gap of 15 bases between them. In the germline V gene (reference sequence), CDR1 corresponds to GTSNPN and CDR2 to SVGIG. Regarding this clone: This receptor's antigen is unknown. Per-base qualities were not stored, and no clone one base away is much larger.

In total, approximately 690 healthy bone marrow donors made up the cohort. All cohort members were sampled while nominally healthy, although unrecorded immune exposures were likely present. The donor was CMV seropositive and was included in the group of 250 to 300 seropositive cohort members. Every donor gave a peripheral blood sample, and the peripheral blood mononuclear cells from that sample were used for TCR beta sequencing. Genomic DNA extraction from the blood cell samples was performed with the Qiagen DNeasy Blood Extraction Kit. The method behind the library was the immunoSEQ multiplex PCR assay. For the multiplex PCR, a mixture combining 60 forward primers for TCR Vbeta segments and 13 reverse primers for TCR Jbeta segments was used. The CDR3 region of rearranged TCR beta genes was amplified from genomic DNA by a multiplex PCR assay. Amplified TCR beta libraries were sequenced as 87-base-pair reads on the Illumina HiSeq System. As for the original processing: Across the 670 or so repertoires, a later analysis counted 78 million or so unique TCR beta chains, 9.5 million to 12 million of which were shared by at least two donors. Raw reads were error-corrected and collapsed into unique sequences by a nearest-neighbor algorithm in which closely related sequences were merged to remove PCR and sequencing errors. V, D and J gene segments were assigned by aligning CDR3 sequences to IMGT reference sequences. For a sequence to be retained, a match of at least six nucleotides was required to both a V gene segment and a J gene segment. Rearrangements were classified as productive when the CDR3 lacked stop codons and remained in frame with V and J, and all other rearrangements were classified as non-productive. Following IMGT convention, CDR3 was defined as the stretch from the second conserved V-encoded cysteine to the conserved J-encoded phenylalanine. The earlier analysis of 500 to 750 of the donors excluded any sequence lacking an unambiguous match to a single V gene segment. In an earlier analysis of 450 to 750 of the donors, a V segment was called functional when productive rearrangements were above 56.7%, and segregating when the standard deviation between donors exceeded 5%. To diagnose cytomegalovirus status from the catalog of TCR beta chain sequences, a statistical classification framework was built. A later analysis assigned V and J genes by comparing TCR nucleotide sequences with IMGT/GENE-DB human TR gene sequences. The TCRdist pipeline was used in a later analysis to assign CDR3 sequences and most-parsimonious VDJ recombination scenarios. In a later analysis, each TCR beta chain was defined by its CDR3 amino acid sequence together with its V-gene family, and reads without a unique V-gene family were excluded. As a way to deal with suspected cross-contamination and a sequencing artifact, a later analysis dropped more than 500 nucleotide sequences that were highly shared and had low generation probability. A later analysis calculated a clonal expansion index for each public chain from normalized within-repertoire ranks of inferred template counts. In a later analysis, generation probabilities were computed with a VDJ recombination model fitted to out-of-frame rearrangements, and the resulting probabilities were checked against IGoR. In a later analysis, hypergeometric tests were used to score TCR-TCR, TCR-HLA and TCR-CMV co-occurrence, with a repertoire-size bias correction applied to TCR pairs. A later analysis estimated false discovery rates by permuting HLA or CMV assignments 20 times. In a later analysis, co-occurring TCRs were grouped using DBSCAN, and TCRdist sequence similarity was added for clustering within HLA-allele-positive subsets. Repertoires with fewer than 30,000 or more than 120,000 public chains were left out of co-occurrence clustering, as were about 5 repertoires with anomalous nucleotide sharing. TCRdb took this table from immuneACCESS and kept in-frame rearrangements with V and J called. Such tables lack part of the clones; where checked against another copy, unresolved V genes explain under half of the gap, and the rest is unexplained. That table gives V, J and clone size, and the DNA gave D and trimming. For this sample there are 150,000 to 200,000 clones; roughly 88% appear just once. The top ten hold approximately 6.5% of the sample.

Overall study outcomes, separate from this receptor: It was suggested by the authors that the approach could potentially be generalized to other disease states and immunological phenotypes. Cytomegalovirus status was reported to be diagnosed by the classifier with high specificity and sensitivity in both the original and validation cohorts. A group of highly shared sequence variants was considered likely to be a technical artifact of the sequencing pipeline. Broadly in line with IMGT annotations, most TCR beta V segments showed up in productive rearrangements about 87% or about 30% of the time in an earlier analysis of roughly 590 of the donors. The study gave a list of about 160 TCR beta chains associated with cytomegalovirus. In a later analysis, HLA-associated TCR beta chains were found to be more clonally expanded and to have lower generation probabilities than equally common non-associated chains. In a later analysis, around 17,000 TCR beta sequences were associated with specific HLA alleles at a false discovery rate of 0.05. A later analysis found that most CMV-associated TCR beta chains appeared HLA-restricted, with HLA associations seemingly driven largely by CMV exposure. Linkage disequilibrium might explain the correlated functional status among segregating V segments, but an unknown experimental factor could not be ruled out. Some IMGT-functional V segments, including TRBV6-2 and TRBV6-3, could not be told apart with the 87-base-pair reads, so those segments were excluded. When HLA alleles, especially DR and DQ, strongly co-occurred, attributing TCR associations to individual alleles was difficult. Most TCR sequences were observed very rarely across donors, whereas some public TCRs were present in many individuals. In a later genetic analysis, fewer N-insertions in productive TCRs were reported among donors in an Asian-associated ancestry cluster than the roughly 670-donor mean. In a later analysis, several top co-occurrence clusters were reported to appear linked to parvovirus B19, influenza, CMV and Epstein-Barr virus. CMV serostatus was the only immune exposure information available for the cohort. A few of the identified cytomegalovirus-associated TCR beta chains were confirmed in vitro to be specific for cytomegalovirus antigens. A later genetic analysis associated a missense DCLRE1C variant with V-gene and J-gene trimming of TCR beta chains, and an independent cohort replicated the association. According to a later analysis, TCR association rates differed among HLA loci, with DRB1 alleles showing the most associated TCRs and HLA-C alleles showing the fewest. The earlier analysis of almost 600 of the donors excluded 15 to 20 rarely observed V segments, including chromosome 9 orphons, because counts were too low. Only TCR beta chains were sequenced in this cohort, and the absence of alpha or paired-chain data limited detectable features. A further reported finding was that TCR beta sequences accurately predicted the HLA-A and HLA-B alleles for most subjects in the first cohort. Sequencing depth was assumed to be roughly uniform across donors in the presence/absence analyses, though that assumption may not hold. HLA typing was unavailable for some donors at each locus, so association tests used only the typed subset.

Input material: PBMCs. The rearrangement joined TRBV30 to TRBJ2-7; the D gene is perhaps TRBD1, from 6 matching bases. This clonotype was obtained from a man aged 50 to 59 in good health and CMV-seropositive. The nucleotides read TGTGCCTGGAGTGTAGGGGGACCGCTGAGCTCCTACGAGCAGTACGTC. Its protein product is CAWSVGGPLSSYEQYV.